This T cell receptor beta chain was recovered during a study of T-cell reconstitution after alpha-beta-depleted transplantation in children. The CDR3 extends over 13 amino acids. V gave up 0 bases and J gave up 12 bases, with 12 bases separating them. This clonotype was seen ten or more times. Its antigen is unknown. Study-wide points: Reportedly, roughly two months post-transplant, alpha-beta T cells arose from several hundred expanded graft clones.

Unique molecular identifiers were incorporated into the prepared TCRbeta library. TCRdb itself ran the PCR reads through MiXCR, one entry per CDR3 protein. The table lists approximately 490,000 distinct CDR3 sequences, roughly a tenth of them singletons. Sample: PBMCs, taken before TCRalphabeta/CD19-depleted stem cell transplant. The V gene is TRBV12-3 or TRBV12-4, the J gene TRBJ2-4; D is unresolved. The receptor comes from a child under 10 years old with inherited bone marrow failure, due to receive a stem cell transplant. CDR3 in DNA: TGTGCCAGCAGTTTAGCTCCGACGGACGCTCAGTACTTC. The encoded protein is CASSLAPTDAQYF.